What follows are 25 T cell receptor beta chains derived from one specimen sequenced in a study of blood T cell repertoires in COVID-19. Generated by immunoSEQ multiplex PCR, the TCRdb table keeps only in-frame clones and is missing some. The sample consists of 63,000 or so clones, 65% to 85% of them appearing once. Sequencing input: peripheral blood. The receptor set was obtained from a human donor in a cohort sampled during active COVID-19.

This sequence joins TRBV30 and TRBJ1-2; no clear D gene. Trimming took 7 bases from V and 4 from J, leaving 13 bases between them. Germline loops: CDR1 GTSNPN, CDR2 SVGIG (reference sequence). The length of the CDR3 is 12 residues. CDR3 DNA: TGTGCCTTGAATGCAGGTTCCTATGGCTACACCTTC. This codes for CALNAGSYGYTF.

V and J are TRBV18 and TRBJ1-2; a possible D gene is TRBD1 (6 bases). Trimming shortened V by 6 bases and J by 5 bases, and 13 bases separated the two germline ends. The CDR3 length is 13 residues. Looked up from germline, CDR1 is KGHSH and CDR2 is LQKENI. The CDR3 sequence: CASSTGTSYGYTF. The CDR3 nucleotides are TGTGCCAGCTCTACCGGGACAAGTTATGGCTACACCTTC.

This clone was detected once. The rearrangement joins TRBV11-2 to TRBJ2-2; 8 nucleotides align to TRBD1. CDR1 and CDR2 (germline): SGHAT, FQNNGV. The CDR3 covers 15 residues. With V trimmed by 6 bases and J by 6 bases, 9 bases remained unmatched. CDR3 bases: TGTGCCAGCAGACCCCAGGGGGCGGTGGCCGGGGAGCTGTTTTTT. Protein sequence: CASRPQGAVAGELFF.

This clone was seen more than once but under ten times. The chain recombines TRBV19 with TRBJ2-4; tentatively, D is TRBD1 (6 bases). This CDR3 spans 14 amino acids. Trimming shortened V by 4 bases and J by 4 bases, and 11 bases separated the two germline ends. The germline V gene has CDR1 LNHDA and CDR2 SQIVND (reference sequence). The CDR3 protein is CASSSRGGKNIQYF. CDR3 nucleotide sequence: TGTGCCAGTAGTAGCAGGGGTGGGAAAAACATTCAGTACTTC.

The chain couples TRBV16 to TRBJ1-2, with 7 bases aligning to TRBD1. The CDR3 has 13 amino acids. In germline, CDR1 is KGHSY, CDR2 FQNENV. Trimming cost V 5 bases and J 5 bases; bases outside gene matches: 5. CDR3: CASSKTGIYGYTF. The DNA for the CDR3 is TGTGCCAGCAGCAAGACAGGGATATATGGCTACACCTTC.

This chain joins TRBV5-1 and TRBJ2-7, with 9 bases that match TRBD1. This CDR3 contains 17 residues. CDR1 is SGHRS and CDR2 is YFSETQ in the germline V gene. V trimming: 3 bases; J trimming: 6 bases; junction bases outside the gene matches: 16. The CDR3 loop reads CASSSQPTPGQGGEQYF. The CDR3 DNA sequence: TGCGCCAGCAGCTCCCAACCCACGCCGGGACAGGGAGGCGAGCAGTACTTC. The variable domain in full, completed from reference TRBV5-1 and TRBJ2-7, reads KAGVTQTPRYLIKTRGQQVTLSCSPISGHRSVSWYQQTPGQGLQFLFEYFSETQRNKGNFPGRFSGRQFSNSRSEMNVSTLELGDSALYLCASSSQPTPGQGGEQYFGPGTRLTVT.

The CDR3 DNA follows: TGTGCCAGCAGCCGAAGCGGGGGGGAATACAATGAGCAGTTCTTC. This encodes CASSRSGGEYNEQFF. The V call is TRBV7-3, the J call TRBJ2-1; 10 nucleotides align to TRBD2. This CDR3 contains 15 residues. Germline assignment: CDR1 SGHTA and CDR2 FQGTGA. The V segment lost 5 bases and the J segment 4 bases; nucleotides outside the gene matches: 5. The full variable domain, in which reference TRBV7-3 and TRBJ2-1 provide the parts outside the CDR3, is GAGVSQTPSNKVTEKGKYVELRCDPISGHTALYWYRQSLGQGPEFLIYFQGTGAADDSGLPNDRFFAVRPEGSVSTLKIQRTERGDSAVYLCASSRSGGEYNEQFFGPGTRLTVL.

The J gene is TRBJ1-1, the V gene TRBV4-3, with D uncertain. With 2 bases removed from V and 2 bases from J, the gap between germline ends came to 6 bases. Germline V lookup: CDR1 LGHNA, CDR2 YSLEER. This CDR3 region has 13 residues. In DNA form, the CDR3 reads TGCGCCAGCAGCCAACTGTCCAACACTGAAGCTTTCTTT. Translation: CASSQLSNTEAFF.

This clone was seen once. The gene calls are TRBV9 and TRBJ1-3; D is perhaps TRBD1 (5 bases). Between the trimmed V and J ends, which lost 1 base and 0 bases, there was a span of 8 bases. Germline V CDR1 and CDR2: SGDLS, YYNGEE. This CDR3 spans 15 amino acids. This CDR3 reads CASSVQGTSGNTIYF. For the CDR3, the DNA is TGTGCCAGCAGCGTACAGGGAACCTCTGGAAACACCATATATTTT.

CDR3 bases: TGTGCCAGCAGTGAATTGGGTAATCGACGAGGTACCCAGTACTTC. Its protein product is CASSELGNRRGTQYF. This chain joins TRBV2 and TRBJ2-5; D remains ambiguous. This CDR3 spans 15 amino acids. Germline CDR1 reads SNHLY; CDR2 reads FYNNEI. V lost 2 bases and J 8 bases, leaving 18 bases between the germline ends.

This chain uses TRBV30 with TRBJ1-2, with D possibly matching TRBD1 (5 bases). V dropped 5 bases and J dropped 4 bases, with 17 bases sitting between them. This CDR3 has 14 amino acids. Per the germline V gene, CDR1 is GTSNPN and CDR2 is SVGIG (reference sequence). The CDR3 protein is CAWRGGSRSYGYTF. The CDR3 coding sequence is TGTGCCTGGCGGGGGGGTAGCCGGAGCTATGGCTACACCTTC.

The chain carries TRBV7-3 and TRBJ2-3; 9 bases align to TRBD2. The CDR3 extends over 18 amino acids. The V and J ends lost 1 base and 5 bases, in that order; junction bases with no gene match: 13. From germline, CDR1 is SGHTA and CDR2 FQGTGA. The CDR3: CASSLKGTSWQRGDTQYF. CDR3 DNA: TGTGCCAGCAGCTTAAAGGGGACTAGCTGGCAACGAGGAGATACGCAGTATTTT.

This chain uses TRBV3-1 (or the pseudogene TRBV3-2) with TRBJ1-1; D not certain. Germline V CDR1 and CDR2: LGHDT, YNNKEL (reference sequence). The CDR3 is 15 amino acids. Trimming pared 1 base from V and 2 bases from J, leaving 11 bases between. The CDR3 region is CASSQGIAGNTEAFF. For the CDR3, the DNA is TGTGCCAGCAGCCAAGGGATTGCGGGTAACACTGAAGCTTTCTTT.

The chain uses TRBV6-5 and TRBJ1-1; TRBD1 is a possible D gene (5 bases). V was cut by 6 bases and J by 4 bases, with 12 bases left in between. This CDR3 spans 13 amino acids. CDR1 is MNHEY and CDR2 is SVGAGI in the germline V gene. The CDR3 DNA sequence: TGTGCCAGCAGACAGGACCCGGGCACTGAAGCTTTCTTT. This sequence encodes CASRQDPGTEAFF.

As to this clone: Distinct nucleotide sequences in the sample also encode this CDR3. The rearrangement uses TRBV12-3 or TRBV12-4 and TRBJ2-3; D unresolved. The CDR3 loop spans 11 amino acids. V lost 4 bases and J lost 6, with 5 bases in between. CDR3: CASSYRDTQYF. CDR3 DNA: TGTGCCAGCAGTTATCGGGATACGCAGTATTTT.

The chain links TRBV15 to TRBJ2-5; D unclear. Trimming pared 0 bases from V and 4 bases from J, leaving 9 bases between. The length of the CDR3 is 14 residues. CDR1 and CDR2 from the germline V gene are LNHNV and YYDKDF (reference sequence). This CDR3 is CATSRDLEAETQYF. The CDR3 bases are TGTGCCACCAGCAGAGATTTAGAGGCAGAGACCCAGTACTTC.

This clone was seen only a few times. At the DNA level, this CDR3 is encoded by other sequences in the same sample as well. The gene calls are TRBV30 and TRBJ2-7; 7 bases align to TRBD1. Germline trimming cut 2 bases from V and 3 bases from J; bases unmatched to any gene: 4. Germline V gives CDR1 GTSNPN, CDR2 SVGIG (reference sequence). The CDR3 contains 13 residues. The CDR3 spells CAWSIGTDYEQYF. The CDR3 nucleotides are TGTGCCTGGAGTATTGGGACAGACTACGAGCAGTACTTC.

This clone has only one observation. The chain combines TRBV5-1 with TRBJ1-3; D is unresolved. The CDR3 has 15 amino acids. In germline, CDR1 is SGHRS, CDR2 YFSETQ. The germline V and J ends were trimmed by 0 bases and 2 bases, with 9 bases remaining between them. The CDR3 sequence is CASSLGSTTGNTIYF. The DNA for the CDR3 is TGCGCCAGCAGCTTGGGGTCCACAACTGGAAACACCATATATTTT.

The CDR3 loop is CAWIADSPSPLHF. The CDR3 DNA follows: TGTGCCTGGATCGCAGATTCTCCCTCACCCCTCCACTTT. V is TRBV30 and J is TRBJ1-6; no clear D. Germline V gene data show CDR1 as GTSNPN and CDR2 as SVGIG (reference sequence). The V gene lost 4 bases and the J gene lost 10 bases, with 14 bases spanning the gap. The CDR3 runs to 13 residues.

This chain connects TRBV5-6 to TRBJ2-1; 8 nucleotides align to TRBD1. Germline trimming cut 3 bases from V and 2 bases from J; bases unmatched to any gene: 4. CDR1 and CDR2 from the germline V gene are SGHDT and YYEEEE. This CDR3 has 15 amino acids. The CDR3 spells CASSWQGAAYNEQFF. Here the CDR3 DNA reads TGTGCCAGCAGCTGGCAGGGGGCCGCCTACAATGAGCAGTTCTTC. Drawing the rest from reference TRBV5-6 and TRBJ2-1, the complete variable domain is DAGVTQSPTHLIKTRGQQVTLRCSPKSGHDTVSWYQQALGQGPQFIFQYYEEEERQRGNFPDRFSGHQFPNYSSELNVNALLLGDSALYLCASSWQGAAYNEQFFGPGTRLTVL.

The chain combines TRBV6-6 with TRBJ1-3, with D hard to call. The CDR3 is made up of 14 amino acids. The V end was cut by 6 bases, the J end by 0 bases, with 9 bases between. Germline lookup yields CDR1 MNHNY and CDR2 SVGAGI (reference sequence). CDR3 amino acids: CASREQSSGNTIYF. The DNA for the CDR3 is TGTGCCAGCAGAGAACAGAGCTCTGGAAACACCATATATTTT.

The chain combines TRBV6-5 with TRBJ2-5, with a tentative D call TRBD1 (6 bases). The germline V gene has CDR1 MNHEY and CDR2 SVGAGI. Between the trimmed V and J ends, which lost 2 bases and 5 bases, there was a span of 15 bases. The CDR3 is 15 amino acids. The CDR3 reads CASSYGGRGTETQYF. CDR3 sequence (DNA): TGTGCCAGCAGTTACGGAGGCAGGGGTACCGAGACCCAGTACTTC.

The chain is built from TRBV27 and TRBJ2-1; 7 bases agree with TRBD1. The CDR3 is made up of 13 amino acids. Germline V gives CDR1 MNHEY, CDR2 SMNVEV (reference sequence). The V gene end was trimmed by 8 bases and the J gene end by 4 bases; junction bases not matched to a gene: 5. In DNA, the CDR3 is TGTGCCAGCCACGGACAGGTTTACAATGAGCAGTTCTTC. Its protein product is CASHGQVYNEQFF.

The V call is TRBV24-1, the J call TRBJ2-1; TRBD1 is a possible D gene (5 bases). Trimming removed 2 bases from V and 1 base from J, with 20 bases in between. Germline lookup yields CDR1 KGHDR and CDR2 SFDVKD. The CDR3 is 19 amino acids. The DNA of the CDR3 is TGTGCCACCAGTGATTCAGGTGCTTGGGCAGGGAAGTCCTACAATGAGCAGTTCTTC. This codes for CATSDSGAWAGKSYNEQFF.

This clone was seen just once. The V and J genes are TRBV5-3 and TRBJ1-1; D is unresolved. TRBV5-3 counts as an open reading frame of uncertain function. This CDR3 region has 16 residues. V dropped 1 base and J dropped 5 bases, with 18 bases sitting between them. For the CDR3, the DNA is TGTGCCAGAAGCTTGAATAACGGCCCTCGGGAAACTGAAGCTTTCTTT. Translation: CARSLNNGPRETEAFF.